This TCR beta chain was recovered during a study of shared clonotypes between healthy human individuals. Whole-study results and caveats: With several donors compared, 4% to 5.5% of naive CD4 clonotypes were shared.

Only CD45RO-negative cells positively selected for CCR7 counted as naive CD8 cells, so terminally differentiated effector memory CD45RA+ cells were excluded. Repertoires were generated with immunoSEQ multiplex PCR, while TCRdb's copy carries only in-frame clones and drops some. The sample consists of 1.5 million to 2.5 million clones, approximately 94% of them appearing once. Concerning this clone itself: Antigen specificity is unknown.

The source of this sequence is a man aged 18 to 30 in good health. Sequencing used naive CD8+ T cells sorted from blood.

The CDR3 sequence: CASSTTEKLFF. The CDR3 DNA follows: TGTGCCAGCAGTACCACTGAAAAACTGTTTTTT. This chain links TRBV28 with TRBJ1-4; D is undetermined. The germline V and J ends were trimmed by 5 bases and 7 bases, with 5 bases remaining between them. Germline CDR1 reads MDHEN; CDR2 reads SYDVKM. The CDR3 consists of 11 residues.